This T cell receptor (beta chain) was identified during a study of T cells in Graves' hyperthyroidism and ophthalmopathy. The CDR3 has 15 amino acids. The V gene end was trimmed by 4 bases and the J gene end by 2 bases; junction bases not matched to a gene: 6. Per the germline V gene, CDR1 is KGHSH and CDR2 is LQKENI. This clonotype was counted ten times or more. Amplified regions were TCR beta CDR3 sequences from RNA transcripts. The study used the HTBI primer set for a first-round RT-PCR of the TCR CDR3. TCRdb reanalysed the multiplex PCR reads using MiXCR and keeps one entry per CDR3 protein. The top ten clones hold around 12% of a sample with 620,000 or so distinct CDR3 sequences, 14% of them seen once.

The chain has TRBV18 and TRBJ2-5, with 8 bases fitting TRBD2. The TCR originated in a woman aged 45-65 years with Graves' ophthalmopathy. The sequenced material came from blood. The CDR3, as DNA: TGTGCCAGCTCACGACTAGCGAGACCACAAGAGACCCAGTACTTC. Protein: CASSRLARPQETQYF.